A single T cell receptor (beta chain) is shown here with its context. This clonotype was observed a handful of times. The antigen this receptor binds is unknown. No much larger clone is present one base from it, and per-base qualities are unavailable. From V the trimming removes 3 bases and from J it removes 7 bases, while the gene matches leave 8 bases of the junction unaccounted for. The CDR3 has 15 amino acids, counting the end cysteine and phenylalanine. Of the read, only the CDR3 DNA is kept; its 45 bases are in frame from base 1. This record comes from a study of T-cell memory formation after mild COVID-19 (dated by TCRdb to about 2021). Regarding the complete study: Most TCR sequence clusters were specific to one of the two donors. Two young, previously healthy adult volunteers made up the cohort, one male and one female. T-cell clones expanding and contracting after mild COVID-19 in a couple of donors were tracked by longitudinal TCRalpha and TCRbeta repertoire sequencing. Study-wide findings and limitations: Contracting CD4+ clones were located mainly in the CM and EM memory subsets, whereas CD8+ clones were found to be enriched in EMRA. Clones contracting from day 15 to 85 had balanced CD4/CD8 phenotypes, while a second wave expanding from day 15 to 37 was biased towards CD4+. Only two mild cases were covered by the study, and larger cohorts that include severe cases with pre-infection samples were considered necessary. SARS-CoV-2 specificity was not confirmed for the second-wave clones peaking on day 37. The detection of some responding clones in pre-infection memory suggests that pre-existing cross-reactive memory T cells joined the SARS-CoV-2 response.

The sample was run on an Illumina NovaSeq 6000. Using 5'RACE with constant-segment primers, TCRalpha and TCRbeta cDNA libraries were constructed, with sample barcodes and unique molecular identifiers added in the process. RNA was extracted from every sample with Trizol reagent. Amplification of the libraries took two PCR steps, and the second step added a second sample barcode plus Illumina TruSeq adapters. Sequencing of libraries was performed on an Illumina NovaSeq with 2 x 150 bp paired-end reads. Processing in the source paper ran as follows. Reads were demultiplexed and collapsed into UMI-guided consensus sequences with migec v1.2.7. With mixcr v2.1.11, UMI consensuses were aligned to TRA and TRB V and J templates and assembled into clonotypes. A clonotype was counted as expanded or contracted only when both edgeR and NoisET called the clonotype significant, with the noise models trained on biological replicates. For edgeR calls, the cutoffs were a false discovery rate-adjusted p below 0.01 and a log2 fold-change threshold of 1. As an exploratory analysis of dynamics, max-normalized trajectories of the 1000 most abundant clonotypes were examined by PCA with hierarchical clustering. The CD4 or CD8 phenotype of responding clones was assigned using the separately sequenced CD4+ and CD8+ repertoires. TCRdb's own reprocessing of the public reads used fastp at Q25 and MiXCR and kept productive beta chains. Each record represents a unique CDR3 protein, reported with the most common genes and DNA among its rows. The authors' filters were not applied to this entry. The sample includes 120,000 or so distinct CDR3 sequences, with 15% to 20% observed a single time. The top ten clonotypes cover 4.5% to 5.5% of the sample.

Ficoll-Paque density gradient centrifugation was used to isolate PBMCs. This receptor was obtained from a man aged 18 to 30 who had mild COVID-19 (a few samples of this study predate the infection). The sample titles of this study are shuffled in the database, so cell type and time point are left out; the donor was told from shared clones. In this chain, TRBV12-3 or TRBV12-4 is recombined with TRBJ2-1; a stretch of 8 junction bases matches TRBD2. Sample: PBMCs or a T cell subset sorted from them (not recorded which). The CDR3 reads CASSFGGGFGNEQFF. The DNA sequence reads TGTGCCAGCAGTTTTGGCGGGGGGTTCGGGAATGAGCAGTTCTTC.